This TCR beta chain was sequenced during a study of control samples from healthy donors and cancer patients. The table lists this clone with a count of one. Repertoires were generated with immunoSEQ multiplex PCR, while TCRdb's copy carries only in-frame clones and drops some. This sample carries 70,000 to 75,000 clones, just under 90% of them seen once, and the ten largest clones take 15% to 20%. CDR1 and CDR2 from the germline V gene are DFQATT and SNEGSKA (reference sequence). The ends were cut back, 3 bases at V and 3 bases at J, with 9 bases in the middle. CDR3 length: 13 residues. The sample was PBMCs. This sequence originates from a man in his sixties with lung cancer. The chain uses TRBV20-1 and TRBJ1-5, with D unclear. The CDR3 nucleotides are TGCAGTGCTAGTCCCGGATCCAATCAGCCCCAGCATTTT. Its protein is CSASPGSNQPQHF.